These T cell receptor beta chains were read from a single sample in a study of blood T cells in healthy people across ages. TCRdb processed the 5' RACE reads anew with MiXCR; each CDR3 protein has one entry. The profile shows about 680,000 distinct CDR3 sequences, around 49% of them singletons. The sequencing sample was made of blood. The receptors were gathered from a woman aged 55-69 years in good health. Each CDR3 is given with its conserved first and last residue. A D gene is named only where the DNA matches it firmly. Expanded clones get a size class; other rows say once, few or many, or leave the size out.

d_call j_call v_call cdr3_length clone_size cdr3_aa cdr3_nt
TRBD2 TRBJ2-1 TRBV2 16 few CASSELAGVVKNEQFF TGTGCCAGCAGTGAGTTAGCGGGAGTTGTTAAGAATGAGCAGTTCTTC
. TRBJ2-1 TRBV5-1 15 . CASSPSRDPGHEQFF TGCGCCAGCAGCCCGTCCCGGGACCCGGGCCATGAGCAGTTCTTC
. TRBJ1-6 TRBV9 16 . CASSPAGGQNNSPLHF TGTGCCAGCAGCCCAGCCGGTGGGCAGAATAATTCACCCCTCCACTTT
. TRBJ1-6 TRBV11-1 16 . CASSTDGSSYNSPLHF TGTGCCAGCAGCACCGACGGGAGCTCCTATAATTCACCCCTCCACTTT
TRBD2 TRBJ2-1 TRBV7-2 16 . CASSFSGTSGGGEQFF TGTGCCAGCAGCTTCTCCGGGACTAGCGGTGGAGGAGAGCAGTTCTTC
TRBD1 TRBJ1-1 TRBV28 15 . CASRPGQAFGTEAFF TGTGCCAGCAGACCCGGACAGGCGTTTGGAACTGAAGCTTTCTTT
TRBD1 TRBJ2-7 TRBV28 16 . CASSFHKTGLGYEQYF TGTGCCAGCAGCTTCCACAAGACAGGGTTAGGTTACGAGCAGTACTTC
TRBD2 TRBJ2-5 TRBV28 16 many CASSPYSGSAQETQYF TGTGCCAGCAGCCCATATAGCGGGAGCGCCCAAGAGACCCAGTACTTC
. TRBJ2-1 TRBV18 16 . CASSPGHGSFDNEQVF TGTGCCAGCTCACCGGGTCACGGGAGTTTCGACAATGAGCAGGTCTTC
. TRBJ2-7 TRBV20-1 14 . CSAIRSANSYEQYF TGCAGTGCCATTAGAAGCGCTAACTCCTACGAGCAGTACTTC
TRBD1 TRBJ2-3 TRBV3-1 15 . CASSPLGQTTDTQYF TGTGCCAGCAGCCCTCTGGGACAGACCACAGATACGCAGTATTTT
TRBD1 TRBJ1-1 TRBV6-5 13 few CASGSRGLTEAFF TGTGCCAGCGGCAGTAGGGGGCTAACTGAAGCTTTCTTT
TRBD1 TRBJ1-2 TRBV30 14 . CAGSPWKGALGYTF TGTGCCGGGAGTCCATGGAAGGGGGCACTAGGCTACACCTTC
TRBD2 TRBJ2-5 TRBV6-2/TRBV6-3 15 few CASSYSLREGRTQYF TGTGCCAGCAGTTATAGCTTGCGGGAGGGCCGGACCCAGTACTTC
TRBD2 TRBJ2-1 TRBV20-1 15 . CSASGSGRSYNEQFF TGCAGTGCTAGTGGCAGCGGGAGATCCTACAATGAGCAGTTCTTC
TRBD1 TRBJ1-2 TRBV7-9 14 few CASSLAFGQEGYTF TGTGCCAGCAGCTTAGCGTTTGGACAGGAAGGCTACACCTTC
. TRBJ2-7 TRBV4-3 15 . CASSQDSGLRGEQYF TGCGCCAGCAGCCAAGATAGTGGCCTCCGGGGCGAGCAGTACTTC
. TRBJ1-5 TRBV3-1 15 . CASSQEGVGNQPQHF TGTGCCAGCAGCCAAGAAGGGGTGGGTAATCAGCCCCAGCATTTT
. TRBJ2-1 TRBV28 17 . CASSLLVRTSSYNEQFF TGTGCCAGCAGTTTATTGGTCCGTACGAGCTCCTACAATGAGCAGTTCTTC
. TRBJ1-3 TRBV12-3/TRBV12-4 14 . CASKDWSSGNTIYF TGTGCCAGTAAGGACTGGAGCTCTGGAAACACCATATATTTT
. TRBJ1-4 TRBV29-1 14 many CSVPGDAGHEKLFF TGCAGCGTTCCCGGGGACGCAGGCCATGAAAAACTGTTTTTT
. TRBJ2-7 TRBV7-2 14 few CASSLDASHGEQYF TGTGCCAGCAGCTTAGATGCTTCCCACGGCGAGCAGTACTTC
. TRBJ1-3 TRBV6-5 14 . CASSYEGSGNTIYF TGTGCCAGCAGTTACGAAGGATCGGGAAACACCATATATTTT
. TRBJ1-1 TRBV29-1 10 . CSVANTEAFF TGCAGCGTTGCCAACACTGAAGCTTTCTTT
. TRBJ2-7 TRBV27 12 . CVSSFSSYEQYF TGTGTCAGCAGTTTCAGCTCCTACGAGCAGTACTTC
TRBD2 TRBJ2-3 TRBV29-1 14 . CSAGLAGVADTQYF TGCAGCGCGGGACTAGCGGGAGTTGCAGATACGCAGTATTTT
. TRBJ2-5 TRBV4-1 14 . CASSQSLKLNEQYF TGCGCCAGCAGCCAGAGTCTTAAATTGAATGAGCAGTACTTC
. TRBJ2-5 TRBV24-1 15 few CATSARGVYQETQYF TGTGCCACCAGTGCAAGGGGCGTGTACCAAGAGACCCAGTACTTC
TRBD2 TRBJ2-3 TRBV24-1 16 . CATSDLSGGSSDTQYF TGTGCCACCAGTGATTTAAGTGGCGGGAGTTCAGATACGCAGTATTTT